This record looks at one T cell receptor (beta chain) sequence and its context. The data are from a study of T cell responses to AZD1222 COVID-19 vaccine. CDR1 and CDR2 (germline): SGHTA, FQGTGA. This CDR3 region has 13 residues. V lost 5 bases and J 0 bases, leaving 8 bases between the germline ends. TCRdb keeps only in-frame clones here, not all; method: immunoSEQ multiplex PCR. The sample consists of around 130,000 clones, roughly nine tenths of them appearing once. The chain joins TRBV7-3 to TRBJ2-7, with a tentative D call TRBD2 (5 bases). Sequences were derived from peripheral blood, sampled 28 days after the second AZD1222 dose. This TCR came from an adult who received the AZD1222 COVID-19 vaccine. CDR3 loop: CASSRRDSYEQYF. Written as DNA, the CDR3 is TGTGCCAGCAGCCGCCGGGACTCCTACGAGCAGTACTTC.